This TCR beta chain appears in the sequencing data of a study of blood T cell repertoires in COVID-19. Generated by immunoSEQ multiplex PCR, the TCRdb table keeps only in-frame clones and is missing some. The profile covers roughly 360,000 clones, with roughly 86% appearing a single time and approximately 1% taken by the ten largest. Sequencing used peripheral blood. This TCR came from a human donor with acute or convalescent COVID-19. The donor label of this sample is uncertain.

CDR3 coding DNA: TGCGCCAGCAGCTTGGTCGGGGGAGGAGAGACCCAGTACTTC. Translating it yields CASSLVGGGETQYF. This chain links TRBV5-1 with TRBJ2-5; TRBD2 is a possible D gene (6 bases). Germline V gives CDR1 SGHRS, CDR2 YFSETQ. The CDR3 totals 14 residues. V lost 0 bases and J 4 bases, leaving 10 bases between the germline ends.